This record concerns one T cell receptor (beta chain) sequence. The use of a sample-barcoded 5' primer and a J-beta primer mix characterized a second PCR of 7 to 11 cycles. Each CDR3 protein is one row after TCRdb ran MiXCR on the 5' RACE reads. Among about 680,000 distinct CDR3 sequences listed, more than 40% were seen once. The data were obtained in a study of blood T cells in healthy people across ages. The V gene end was trimmed by 1 base and the J gene end by 10 bases; junction bases not matched to a gene: 20. This CDR3 has 18 residues. Germline CDR1 is LGHNA and CDR2 is YSLEER. Sequencing input: blood. The source of this sequence is a woman aged 55 to 70 in good health. The chain couples TRBV4-3 to TRBJ2-3; TRBD2 matches 7 bases. The CDR3 is CASSQGFLAETHGSAQYF. As DNA, the CDR3 is TGCGCCAGCAGCCAAGGGTTCCTAGCGGAAACCCATGGGTCGGCGCAGTATTTT.